The 32 T cell receptor beta chains presented below share a single source sample, sequenced in a study of blood T cells in healthy people across ages. Using a J-beta primer mix together with a sample-barcoded 5' primer, a second PCR was run for roughly 6 to 12 cycles. TCRdb redid the calling of the 5' RACE reads with MiXCR, one entry per CDR3 protein. The sample has hundreds of thousands of distinct CDR3 sequences; less than 25% are singletons. The same sample was also used in a study of T cells of mothers and their children.

The sequenced sample consisted of blood. The receptors were sampled from a boy between 10 and 17 years old in good health.

This clonotype turned up a few times. An end of the junction differs from the germline gene, which may be a read error. The genes are TRBV6-1 and TRBJ2-3; no reliable D call. The CDR3 loop spans 11 amino acids. Germline V gene sequence: CDR1 MNHNS, CDR2 SASEGT. The CDR3 bases are TGTGCCAGCGGTGAGGCAGATACGCGGTATTTT. It specifies CASGEADTRYF.

This clonotype was seen only a few times. V and J are TRBV15 and TRBJ2-5, with TRBD2 matching 12 bases. TRBJ2-1 matches the DNA end more closely, so the J call is doubtful. Germline V lookup: CDR1 LNHNV, CDR2 YYDKDF (reference sequence). This CDR3 comprises 18 residues. DNA of the CDR3: TGTGCCACCAGCAGAGCTATGACTAGCGGGAGTCTTTTGGATGAGCAGTTCTTC. It is translated as CATSRAMTSGSLLDEQFF.

The chain links TRBV5-1 to TRBJ2-3; D may be TRBD1 or TRBD2 (6 bases each). The CDR3 runs 17 residues. Trimming pared 0 bases from V and 2 bases from J, leaving 16 bases between. In germline, CDR1 is SGHRS, CDR2 YFSETQ. The CDR3 DNA follows: TGCGCCAGCAGCTTGGAGAGGGGGAGGATAAACACAGATACGCAGTATTTT. Amino acids: CASSLERGRINTDTQYF.

With respect to this clonotype: One end of the junction varies from germline; a read error may be responsible. The CDR3 reads CASSISGLAQETHYF. CDR3 in DNA: TGTGCCAGCAGTATCTCGGGACTCGCGCAAGAGACCCACTACTTC. V is TRBV27 and J is TRBJ2-5, with D perhaps TRBD2 (6 bases). Germline V gene data show CDR1 as MNHEY and CDR2 as SMNVEV (reference sequence). The CDR3 has 15 amino acids.

This clonotype was observed a handful of times. The V and J genes are TRBV27 and TRBJ2-5, with D possibly TRBD1 on 6 matching bases. V was shortened by 5 bases and J by 2 bases, with 12 bases between the two germline ends. Germline-derived CDR1 and CDR2 are MNHEY and SMNVEV (reference sequence). This CDR3 comprises 14 residues. CDR3 protein: CASSRRGQQETQYF. Written as DNA, the CDR3 is TGTGCCAGCAGTCGTCGCGGACAGCAAGAGACCCAGTACTTC.

This clonotype came up many times. V and J are TRBV11-1 and TRBJ2-7; 7 bases are a match to TRBD2. The CDR3 totals 14 residues. J gave up 3 bases and V 5 bases, and 7 bases lay outside the gene matches. Per the germline V gene, CDR1 is SGHAT and CDR2 is FQDESV (reference sequence). CDR3 protein: CASSPRTSLYEQYF. The CDR3 DNA reads TGTGCCAGCAGCCCCCGGACTAGTCTCTACGAGCAGTACTTC.

This clonotype was observed many times. This chain uses TRBV28 with TRBJ2-1; D remains unclear. V lost 3 bases and J 1 base, leaving 7 bases between the germline ends. Looked up from germline, CDR1 is MDHEN and CDR2 is SYDVKM. The CDR3 runs to 14 residues. The CDR3 nucleotides are TGTGCCAGCAGTTTGAGGTCTTCCTACAATGAGCAGTTCTTC. This codes for CASSLRSSYNEQFF.

The gene calls are TRBV5-1 and TRBJ1-2, with D possibly matching TRBD1 (6 bases). The ends were cut back, 4 bases at V and 4 bases at J, with 20 bases in the middle. CDR3 length: 16 amino acids. CDR1 and CDR2 (germline): SGHRS, YFSETQ. The CDR3 here is CASSGGAFPTSYGYTF. The CDR3 nucleotides read TGCGCCAGCAGCGGGGGGGCGTTTCCAACAAGCTATGGCTACACCTTC.

This clonotype occurred a few times. V usage is TRBV29-1 and J usage is TRBJ2-1; the match to TRBD1 covers 7 bases. J gave up 6 bases and V 8 bases, and 7 bases lay outside the gene matches. Germline V gives CDR1 SQVTM, CDR2 ANQGSEA. This CDR3 contains 12 residues. This CDR3 is CSTTGSSNEQFF. As DNA, the CDR3 is TGCAGCACGACAGGGAGTAGCAATGAGCAGTTCTTC.

This clonotype was seen ten or more times. The chain employs TRBV5-1 and TRBJ2-3; TRBD2 might be the D (6 bases). The V gene's germline CDR1 is SGHRS and CDR2 YFSETQ. Deletions cut 1 base from V and 0 bases from J, with 9 bases between. This CDR3 spans 15 amino acids. In DNA, the CDR3 is TGCGCCAGCAGCTTGCCTAGCGTAAGCACAGATACGCAGTATTTT. This codes for CASSLPSVSTDTQYF.

This clonotype was seen more than once but under ten times. A junction boundary mismatches the germline segment, possibly from a read error. The chain couples TRBV29-1 to TRBJ2-1; D is unclear. Germline V CDR1 and CDR2: SQVTM, ANQGSEA. The CDR3 covers 13 residues. The CDR3 bases are TGCAGCGGTGAACTGAGCTCCTACAATGAGCAGTTCTTC. Its protein is CSGELSSYNEQFF.

The V and J genes are TRBV7-2 and TRBJ1-1, with D possibly TRBD1 on 6 matching bases. The length of the CDR3 is 14 residues. Per germline, CDR1 SGHTA and CDR2 FQGNSA. Trimming took off 5 bases at V and 4 bases at J, with 14 bases between the two ends. This chain's CDR3 is CASSPQGGLTEAFF. The DNA of the CDR3 is TGTGCCAGCAGCCCCCAAGGGGGACTCACTGAAGCTTTCTTT.

The V call is TRBV7-9, the J call TRBJ2-1; 7 nucleotides match TRBD2. Germline V CDR1 and CDR2: SEHNR, FQNEAQ (reference sequence). V lost 5 bases to trimming and J lost 0 bases; unmatched junction nucleotides: 4. The CDR3 is 15 amino acids. The CDR3 DNA reads TGTGCCAGCAGCCCGACTAGCTTCTCCTACAATGAGCAGTTCTTC. This encodes CASSPTSFSYNEQFF.

V gene TRBV12-3 or TRBV12-4 combines with J gene TRBJ2-1; 12 bases agree with TRBD2. V shed 6 bases and J 7 bases; nucleotides not matched to a gene: 7. CDR3 length equals 15 residues. CDR3 in amino acids: CASRMRTSGENEQFF. The CDR3 nucleotides are TGTGCCAGCAGAATGAGGACTAGCGGGGAGAATGAGCAGTTCTTC.

This clonotype has more than one count but fewer than ten. The V and J genes are TRBV5-1 and TRBJ2-5; tentatively, D is TRBD2 (6 bases). The DNA end favors TRBJ2-7, so the J call may be wrong. This CDR3 contains 14 residues. The germline V gene encodes CDR1 SGHRS and CDR2 YFSETQ. For the CDR3, the DNA is TGCGCCAGCAGCCCTGGGGGGTCGAACTACGAGCAGTACTTC. Encoded protein: CASSPGGSNYEQYF.

This clonotype was detected only a few times. The DNA of the CDR3 is TGTGCCAGCAGTTACCGGACAGGGTCGGCCGGGGAGCTGTTTTTT. Protein product: CASSYRTGSAGELFF. The V and J genes are TRBV6-2 or TRBV6-3 and TRBJ2-2; TRBD1 agrees at 8 bases. Looked up from germline, CDR1 is MNHEY and CDR2 is SVGEGT. After removal of 2 bases from V and 6 bases from J, the junction contained 5 bases not matched to a gene. The CDR3 consists of 15 residues.

This clonotype has a handful of counts. V gene TRBV18 combines with J gene TRBJ2-1, with 10 bases that match TRBD2. This CDR3 spans 16 amino acids. After removal of 3 bases from V and 7 bases from J, the junction contained 9 bases not matched to a gene. Germline CDR1 and CDR2: KGHSH and LQKENI. In DNA, the CDR3 is TGTGCCAGCTCACCCTCGAGTAGCGGGAGGTATAATGAGCAGTTCTTC. It translates to CASSPSSSGRYNEQFF.

This clonotype has a handful of counts. The chain joins TRBV12-3 or TRBV12-4 to TRBJ1-2; D not resolved. CDR3 size: 13 residues. V dropped 3 bases and J dropped 0 bases, with 5 bases sitting between them. The CDR3 DNA follows: TGTGCCAGCAGTTTCCAAGCTAACTATGGCTACACCTTC. Translation gives CASSFQANYGYTF.

The chain links TRBV7-9 to TRBJ2-7; no firm D call. Germline assignment: CDR1 SEHNR and CDR2 FQNEAQ (reference sequence). The V end was cut by 4 bases, the J end by 0 bases, with 10 bases between. This CDR3 has 14 amino acids. The CDR3 is CASSSPAPSYEQYF. The CDR3 DNA is TGTGCCAGCAGCTCCCCCGCCCCCTCCTACGAGCAGTACTTC.

This clonotype was counted a few times. The chain has TRBV20-1 and TRBJ2-2; the match to TRBD2 covers 7 bases. Looked up from germline, CDR1 is DFQATT and CDR2 is SNEGSKA (reference sequence). V shed 0 bases, J shed 5 bases, and the junction held 6 bases outside the gene matches. The CDR3 is 15 residues long. DNA of the CDR3: TGCAGTGCTAGAGAGGGGGGGTCGGATACCGGGGAGCTGTTTTTT. Translated, it gives CSAREGGSDTGELFF.

V gene TRBV4-2 combines with J gene TRBJ1-2; D is undetermined. Germline-derived CDR1 and CDR2 are LGHNA and YNFKEQ. Trimming pared 1 base from V and 1 base from J, leaving 10 bases between. CDR3 length: 15 amino acids. The CDR3 DNA reads as TGTGCCAGCAGCCAAGGGCCGGGGAGTAACTATGGCTACACCTTC. Its protein product is CASSQGPGSNYGYTF.

This chain connects TRBV28 to TRBJ1-4, with TRBD1 matching 7 bases. Germline CDR1 reads MDHEN; CDR2 reads SYDVKM. Germline trimming cut 8 bases from V and 11 bases from J; bases unmatched to any gene: 14. This CDR3 is 14 amino acids long. The CDR3 DNA follows: TGTGCCAGCCTAAACAGGGGCACGGGGGAGAAACTGTTTTTT. Residues: CASLNRGTGEKLFF.

In this sample, this clonotype turned up a few times. This chain joins TRBV27 and TRBJ2-7; 7 bases agree with TRBD1. There are 14 residues in the CDR3. CDR1 and CDR2 from the germline V gene are MNHEY and SMNVEV (reference sequence). Unmatched junction bases numbered 5, after V lost 4 bases and J lost 2 bases. The CDR3 DNA follows: TGTGCCAGCAGTTCCTACAGGGGCGCCTACGAGCAGTACTTC. It translates to CASSSYRGAYEQYF.

The J gene is TRBJ2-5, the V gene TRBV10-3; maybe TRBD2 (6 bases). Trimming left V 3 bases short and J 4 bases short, with 15 bases between. Germline-derived CDR1 and CDR2 are ENHRY and SYGVKD. The CDR3 covers 15 residues. The CDR3: CAISEGAGGLETQYF. The DNA for the CDR3 is TGTGCCATCAGTGAAGGGGCTGGAGGGCTAGAGACCCAGTACTTC.

The CDR3, as DNA: TGCGCCAGCAGCCAAGATTTTGTCGAGGGGGGGCCCGGGGAGCTGTTTTTT. Amino acids: CASSQDFVEGGPGELFF. The chain employs TRBV4-3 and TRBJ2-2; tentative D call: TRBD2 (7 bases). Germline V gene lookup returns CDR1 LGHNA and CDR2 YSLEER. The CDR3 is 17 residues long. The V end lost 0 bases, the J end lost 6 bases, and 17 bases lay between the germline ends.

This sequence joins TRBV5-1 and TRBJ2-3; D is uncertain. The CDR3 loop spans 14 amino acids. With 7 bases removed from V and 4 bases from J, the gap between germline ends came to 16 bases. Germline V lookup: CDR1 SGHRS, CDR2 YFSETQ. The chain's CDR3 is CASALESLADTQYF. CDR3 DNA: TGCGCCAGCGCATTGGAGTCGCTAGCAGATACGCAGTATTTT.

This chain uses TRBV5-1 with TRBJ1-1; D perhaps matches TRBD1 (6 bases). Germline CDR1 reads SGHRS; CDR2 reads YFSETQ. V dropped 4 bases and J dropped 4 bases, with 11 bases sitting between them. The CDR3 contains 13 residues. CDR3 sequence: CASSQGSGTEAFF. Here the CDR3 DNA reads TGCGCCAGCAGCCAGGGGTCGGGCACTGAAGCTTTCTTT.

The chain is built from TRBV5-1 and TRBJ2-5; maybe TRBD2 (7 bases). Per the germline V gene, CDR1 is SGHRS and CDR2 is YFSETQ. The CDR3 consists of 17 residues. V dropped 2 bases and J dropped 2 bases, with 19 bases sitting between them. The CDR3 region has the DNA TGCGCCAGCAGCTTAGGGGGGGCGCTAGGGGTTCAAGAGACCCAGTACTTC. Residues: CASSLGGALGVQETQYF.

The rearrangement uses TRBV20-1 and TRBJ1-1; 7 bases map to TRBD1. Germline-derived CDR1 and CDR2 are DFQATT and SNEGSKA (reference sequence). With V trimmed by 0 bases and J by 0 bases, 13 bases remained unmatched. CDR3 length: 18 residues. This CDR3 is CSARDETRDRDMNTEAFF. CDR3 nucleotides: TGCAGTGCTAGAGATGAAACCAGGGACAGAGATATGAACACTGAAGCTTTCTTT.

This clonotype has just one count. The chain's CDR3 is CASSGTGPSPYEQYF. CDR3 bases: TGTGCCAGCAGTGGGACAGGACCTTCCCCCTACGAGCAGTACTTC. The chain has TRBV12-3 or TRBV12-4 and TRBJ2-7; 8 bases are a match to TRBD1. V was pared by 5 bases and J by 2 bases, with 8 bases of the junction left unmatched. The CDR3 covers 15 residues.

In this sample, this clonotype turned up a few times. CDR3 DNA sequence: TGCAGTGCTAGAGACCTAGCGGGAGTCGCCTCCCATGAGCAGTTCTTC. Residues: CSARDLAGVASHEQFF. The genes are TRBV20-1 and TRBJ2-1; 10 nucleotides line up with TRBD2. CDR1 is DFQATT, CDR2 SNEGSKA, per germline (reference sequence). The CDR3 covers 16 residues. Losses at the gene ends were 0 bases for V and 8 bases for J; bases not matched to a gene: 10.

The V and J genes are TRBV6-5 and TRBJ2-7; D not certain. The germline V gene has CDR1 MNHEY and CDR2 SVGAGI. The V end was cut by 7 bases, the J end by 2 bases, with 15 bases between. CDR3 length: 14 amino acids. This CDR3 reads CASTKGVRTYEQYF. The DNA of the CDR3 is TGTGCCAGCACCAAGGGTGTCAGGACCTACGAGCAGTACTTC.